This T cell receptor beta chain was captured by sequencing in a study of cytomegalovirus exposure and HLA in healthy donors. Turning to the study itself: It was reported in a later analysis that the 95 to 150 validation repertoires used the same platform as the roughly 640 first-cohort repertoires. General study findings and limits: Among the CMV-associated chains, three were confirmed in vitro as specific for CMV antigens. There were 150 or so TCR beta chains listed as cytomegalovirus-associated.

About this clone: Its antigen is still unknown.

Separate from the roughly 700-subject first cohort, the roughly 130-subject validation cohort was the one that the donors belonged to. TCRdb's table, derived via immunoSEQ multiplex PCR, lists solely in-frame clones and lacks some. Here the sample spans some 110,000 clones, more than 85% being singletons. Germline CDR1 reads SGHAT; CDR2 reads FQNNGV. J lost 8 bases, V lost 4 bases, and 5 bases had no gene match. CDR3 size: 14 residues. The clonotype was recovered from a young man in good health and CMV-seropositive. The chain uses TRBV11-2 and TRBJ1-4; 9 nucleotides match TRBD1. The sequenced material came from PBMCs. DNA of the CDR3: TGTGCCAGCAGCTGGGGACAGGGTAGAGAAAAACTGTTTTTT. Translation gives CASSWGQGREKLFF.